A single sample is the source of the 31 T cell receptor beta chains below, sequenced in a study of cytomegalovirus exposure and HLA in healthy donors. In the PCR, 60 Vbeta and 13 Jbeta primers were used. The table came from immunoSEQ multiplex PCR; TCRdb's copy has only in-frame clones and leaves some out. Recorded for this sample: over 100,000 clones. Sequenced sample: PBMCs. The origin of the receptors is a woman in her forties in good health and CMV-seropositive.

The chain uses TRBV11-3 and TRBJ2-1; 8 bases line up with TRBD2. Germline CDR1 and CDR2: SGHNT and YENEEA. The V segment lost 5 bases and the J segment 5 bases; nucleotides outside the gene matches: 14. The CDR3 covers 17 residues. The CDR3 sequence: CASSKGGASGLHNEQFF. DNA for the CDR3: TGTGCCAGCAGCAAGGGGGGGGCTAGCGGGCTACACAATGAGCAGTTCTTC.

The rearrangement links TRBV5-1 to TRBJ2-7, with TRBD1 matching 9 bases. CDR3 size: 14 residues. V shed 2 bases, J shed 2 bases, and the junction held 2 bases outside the gene matches. Germline V CDR1 and CDR2: SGHRS, YFSETQ. CDR3 sequence: CASSFGTGTYEQYF. The CDR3, as DNA: TGCGCCAGCAGCTTCGGGACAGGGACCTACGAGCAGTACTTC.

This chain uses TRBV10-3 with TRBJ2-4; TRBD1 matches 7 bases. Germline CDR1 reads ENHRY; CDR2 reads SYGVKD. With 10 bases clipped from V and 3 bases from J, the junction kept 9 bases outside the gene matches. The CDR3 loop spans 14 amino acids. DNA for the CDR3: TGTGCCACCGGGTCGGGGACAGACAAAAACATTCAGTACTTC. Translating gives CATGSGTDKNIQYF.

The chain joins TRBV6-1 to TRBJ2-2, with TRBD2 as a possible D gene (6 bases). The V gene lost 8 bases and the J gene lost 2 bases, with 9 bases spanning the gap. Germline CDR1 reads MNHNS; CDR2 reads SASEGT. The CDR3 contains 13 residues. CDR3 in DNA: TGTGCCAGCGAGCGGGTAAACACCGGGGAGCTGTTTTTT. Translation gives CASERVNTGELFF.

The chain has TRBV11-2 and TRBJ1-4, with TRBD1 matching 7 bases. The CDR3 totals 15 residues. Germline lookup yields CDR1 SGHAT and CDR2 FQNNGV. V lost 5 bases and J lost 1; bases outside the gene matches: 4. This CDR3 is CASSARQGTNEKLFF. Here the CDR3 DNA reads TGTGCCAGCAGCGCCCGACAGGGAACTAATGAAAAACTGTTTTTT. Full variable domain (rest looked up from reference TRBV11-2 and TRBJ1-4): EAGVAQSPRYKIIEKRQSVAFWCNPISGHATLYWYQQILGQGPKLLIQFQNNGVVDDSQLPKDRFSAERLKGVDSTLKIQPAKLEDSAVYLCASSARQGTNEKLFFGSGTQLSVL.

J is TRBJ1-4 and V is TRBV5-6, with 7 bases aligning to TRBD1. Germline lookup yields CDR1 SGHDT and CDR2 YYEEEE. The CDR3 is 16 amino acids. The J segment lost 0 bases and the V segment lost 4 bases, leaving 6 bases of the junction unmatched. The CDR3 region is CASSLGTVATNEKLFF. The CDR3 DNA reads TGTGCCAGCAGCCTCGGGACAGTAGCAACTAATGAAAAACTGTTTTTT.

DNA for the CDR3: TGTGCCAGTAGCCAATTCCGGGACAGAAGGCCCCTGAACACTGAAGCTTTCTTT. It encodes CASSQFRDRRPLNTEAFF. The rearrangement links TRBV19 to TRBJ1-1, with TRBD1 identical over 7 bases. V shed 6 bases and J 0 bases; nucleotides not matched to a gene: 16. Germline CDR1 and CDR2: LNHDA and SQIVND (reference sequence). The CDR3 loop spans 18 amino acids. The variable domain in full, with the rest retrieved from reference TRBV19 and TRBJ1-1, is DGGITQSPKYLFRKEGQNVTLSCEQNLNHDAMYWYRQDPGQGLRLIYYSQIVNDFQKGDIAEGYSVSREKKESFPLTVTSAQKNPTAFYLCASSQFRDRRPLNTEAFFGQGTRLTVV.

The chain joins TRBV7-8 to TRBJ2-2; no firm D call. Trimming took off 4 bases at V and 1 base at J, with 13 bases between the two ends. Germline V gives CDR1 SGHVS, CDR2 FQNEAQ. The CDR3 is 16 amino acids. For the CDR3, the DNA is TGTGCCAGCAGCTATAGCAGCCAGCTGAACACCGGGGAGCTGTTTTTT. Translation gives CASSYSSQLNTGELFF.

This chain links TRBV7-3 with TRBJ2-1; 9 bases agree with TRBD2. This CDR3 is 16 amino acids long. Germline CDR1 and CDR2: SGHTA and FQGTGA. V shed 2 bases, J shed 9 bases, and the junction held 11 bases outside the gene matches. CDR3 nucleotides: TGTGCCAGCAGCTTAGGACCGGGACTAGCAGTGAGTGAGCAGTTCTTC. Residues: CASSLGPGLAVSEQFF.

The CDR3 is CASTLVAGRETQYF. The CDR3 DNA sequence: TGTGCCAGCACCTTGGTGGCGGGGAGGGAGACCCAGTACTTC. The J gene is TRBJ2-5, the V gene TRBV11-2; D might be TRBD2 (6 bases). Germline CDR1 and CDR2: SGHAT and FQNNGV. Trimming removed 7 bases at V and 5 bases at J, with 17 bases between. CDR3 size: 14 residues.

J is TRBJ1-6 and V is TRBV27, with 11 nucleotides matching TRBD1. CDR1 MNHEY and CDR2 SMNVEV come from the germline V gene (reference sequence). There are 14 residues in the CDR3. V trimming: 5 bases; J trimming: 9 bases; junction bases outside the gene matches: 3. CDR3 sequence reads: CASSLDRGLSPLHF. Here the CDR3 DNA reads TGTGCCAGCAGTCTGGACAGGGGGCTTTCACCCCTCCACTTT.

The V and J genes are TRBV9 and TRBJ2-5, with D perhaps TRBD2 (6 bases). This CDR3 is built from 16 residues. CDR1 is SGDLS and CDR2 is YYNGEE in the germline V gene. The germline V and J ends were trimmed by 3 bases and 5 bases, with 20 bases remaining between them. In DNA, the CDR3 is TGTGCCAGCAGCGCCCCGACGGGAGAGGTCCAGGAGACCCAGTACTTC. Its translation: CASSAPTGEVQETQYF. The complete variable domain, with remaining parts taken from reference TRBV9 and TRBJ2-5, reads DSGVTQTPKHLITATGQRVTLRCSPRSGDLSVYWYQQSLDQGLQFLIQYYNGEERAKGNILERFSAQQFPDLHSELNLSSLELGDSALYFCASSAPTGEVQETQYFGPGTRLLVL.

J is TRBJ1-2 and V is TRBV5-1; D is uncertain. Germline-derived CDR1 and CDR2 are SGHRS and YFSETQ. V was trimmed by 4 bases and J by 4 bases, leaving 8 bases between them. The length of the CDR3 is 12 residues. The CDR3 loop is CASSTRSYGYTF. The CDR3 DNA sequence: TGCGCCAGCAGCACCCGGTCCTATGGCTACACCTTC.

The chain recombines TRBV6-1 with TRBJ1-3; a possible D gene is TRBD1 (5 bases). Per the germline V gene, CDR1 is MNHNS and CDR2 is SASEGT. Trimming removed 0 bases at V and 0 bases at J, with 21 bases between. The CDR3 covers 20 residues. CDR3 sequence reads: CASSEAFSGAGSYSGNTIYF. As DNA, the CDR3 is TGTGCCAGCAGTGAAGCTTTTAGTGGGGCCGGGAGTTACTCTGGAAACACCATATATTTT.

V gene TRBV9 combines with J gene TRBJ2-1, with D perhaps matching TRBD2 (5 bases). The CDR3 has 15 amino acids. Trimming removed 7 bases at V and 6 bases at J, with 20 bases between. Per germline, CDR1 SGDLS and CDR2 YYNGEE. This chain's CDR3 is CASSKAGMWGNEQFF. For the CDR3, the DNA is TGTGCCAGCTCAAAGGCCGGGATGTGGGGCAATGAGCAGTTCTTC.

The chain joins TRBV6-4 to TRBJ2-3; TRBD1 matches 9 bases. This CDR3 comprises 14 residues. V shed 4 bases, J shed 1 base, and the junction held 0 bases outside the gene matches. Germline-derived CDR1 and CDR2 are MRHNA and SNTAGT. CDR3 DNA sequence: TGTGCCAGCAGTGGGACAGGGGGCACAGATACGCAGTATTTT. Protein: CASSGTGGTDTQYF.

The rearrangement joins TRBV15 to TRBJ2-7, with 10 bases that match TRBD2. Germline loops: CDR1 LNHNV, CDR2 YYDKDF (reference sequence). The CDR3 spans 14 residues. Losses at the gene ends were 1 base for V and 7 bases for J; bases not matched to a gene: 4. The CDR3 DNA follows: TGTGCCACCAGCAGAGCGGGACTAGCGTTTGAGCAGTACTTC. Protein: CATSRAGLAFEQYF.

This chain links TRBV27 with TRBJ2-7; a weak D match, TRBD1 (6 bases). The CDR3 consists of 15 residues. The V and J ends lost 0 bases and 3 bases respectively, with 12 bases between them. CDR1 is MNHEY and CDR2 is SMNVEV in the germline V gene (reference sequence). The CDR3 loop reads CASSLSLGAGYEQYF. As DNA, the CDR3 is TGTGCCAGCAGTTTATCGCTGGGGGCGGGCTACGAGCAGTACTTC.

The V and J genes are TRBV10-3 and TRBJ2-3; maybe TRBD1 (6 bases). The CDR3 is 15 residues long. Deletions cut 3 bases from V and 0 bases from J, with 10 bases between. CDR1 is ENHRY and CDR2 is SYGVKD in the germline V gene. The CDR3, as DNA: TGTGCCATCAGTGACAGGGGACGTAGCACAGATACGCAGTATTTT. Translating gives CAISDRGRSTDTQYF.

The chain has TRBV10-3 and TRBJ1-1, with 12 bases aligning to TRBD1. With 3 bases clipped from V and 2 bases from J, the junction kept 7 bases outside the gene matches. The CDR3 spans 17 residues. Germline V gene data show CDR1 as ENHRY and CDR2 as SYGVKD. The CDR3 bases are TGTGCCATCAGTGACTGGGACAGGGGGCCTTTTAACACTGAAGCTTTCTTT. It yields the protein CAISDWDRGPFNTEAFF.

The rearrangement joins TRBV30 to TRBJ1-3; TRBD1 matches at 8 bases. Germline lookup yields CDR1 GTSNPN and CDR2 SVGIG (reference sequence). The V segment lost 2 bases and the J segment 8 bases; nucleotides outside the gene matches: 11. CDR3 length equals 15 residues. The CDR3 reads CAWSPTGTGPDTIYF. CDR3 DNA sequence: TGTGCCTGGAGTCCCACGGGGACAGGCCCGGACACCATATATTTT.

The chain employs TRBV11-2 and TRBJ2-1; TRBD1 might be the D (5 bases). The germline V gene encodes CDR1 SGHAT and CDR2 FQNNGV. The CDR3 contains 15 residues. V lost 5 bases, J lost 8 bases, and 19 bases lay in between. This CDR3 reads CASSNRPVSRDEQFF. DNA for the CDR3: TGTGCCAGCAGCAACAGGCCGGTTAGTCGCGATGAGCAGTTCTTC.

This sequence joins TRBV2 and TRBJ1-2, with 9 bases that match TRBD1. This CDR3 is 13 amino acids long. Germline values: CDR1 SNHLY, CDR2 FYNNEI. V was pared by 9 bases and J by 4 bases, with 6 bases of the junction left unmatched. The CDR3, as DNA: TGTGCCAGTTTTTTGACAGGGGGCTATGGCTACACCTTC. It encodes CASFLTGGYGYTF.

The J gene is TRBJ2-7, the V gene TRBV25-1; 8 bases match TRBD1. Germline V CDR1 and CDR2: MGHDK, SYGVNS. The CDR3 has 16 amino acids. The J segment lost 2 bases and the V segment lost 5 bases, leaving 11 bases of the junction unmatched. The CDR3 DNA reads TGTGCCAGCAGTATATCGGGGCAGGGGGCGACCTACGAGCAGTACTTC. Translation gives CASSISGQGATYEQYF.

The chain joins TRBV2 to TRBJ2-7, with D perhaps TRBD1 (6 bases). The CDR3 spans 13 residues. Per the germline V gene, CDR1 is SNHLY and CDR2 is FYNNEI. Trimming took 5 bases from V and 7 from J, leaving 15 bases between them. In nucleotides, the CDR3 is TGTGCCAGCAGTTCCCGGACAGTCGTGGAGCAGTACTTC. It specifies CASSSRTVVEQYF.

The chain joins TRBV19 to TRBJ2-2; D may be TRBD2 (6 bases). Trimming cost V 3 bases and J 1 base, with 15 bases left between them. Germline V CDR1 and CDR2: LNHDA, SQIVND (reference sequence). CDR3 size: 17 residues. CDR3 amino acids: CASSISGLSLNTGELFF. The CDR3 DNA reads TGTGCCAGTAGTATTAGCGGCCTTAGTTTGAACACCGGGGAGCTGTTTTTT.

The rearrangement links TRBV6-4 to TRBJ2-3, with TRBD2 matching over 7 bases. The ends lost 3 bases at V and 0 bases at J; junction bases unmatched: 6. The CDR3 spans 16 residues. Germline V gives CDR1 MRHNA, CDR2 SNTAGT. The CDR3 nucleotides read TGTGCCAGCAGTGAGTTGGCGGGGGAGAGCACAGATACGCAGTATTTT. Residues: CASSELAGESTDTQYF.

The chain employs TRBV27 and TRBJ2-1, with 9 bases identical to TRBD2. This CDR3 contains 16 residues. The V gene's germline CDR1 is MNHEY and CDR2 SMNVEV (reference sequence). V lost 6 bases and J lost 4; bases outside the gene matches: 10. The CDR3 DNA follows: TGTGCCAGCAGGCAGAGCCTAGCGGGAAGGTACAATGAGCAGTTCTTC. Amino acid sequence: CASRQSLAGRYNEQFF.

CDR3 residues: CASSLSSQQYGYTF. The CDR3 DNA follows: TGCGCCAGCAGCTTGAGTTCTCAACAGTATGGCTACACCTTC. The chain couples TRBV5-1 to TRBJ1-2; D not resolved. The CDR3 runs 14 residues. The germline V gene has CDR1 SGHRS and CDR2 YFSETQ. V shed 1 base and J shed 5 bases, with 12 bases lying between them.

The chain employs TRBV11-3 and TRBJ2-5; the D is unclear. Trimming pared 6 bases from V and 3 bases from J, leaving 17 bases between. Germline CDR1 SGHNT, CDR2 YENEEA. This CDR3 has 15 amino acids. CDR3 region: CASRQTGSREETQYF. DNA for the CDR3: TGTGCCAGCAGGCAGACCGGGTCTCGGGAAGAGACCCAGTACTTC.

The V and J genes are TRBV2 and TRBJ2-7; 8 bases map to TRBD1. V shed 8 bases and J 6 bases; nucleotides not matched to a gene: 9. The CDR3 covers 13 residues. Germline assignment: CDR1 SNHLY and CDR2 FYNNEI. The CDR3 region has the DNA TGTGCCAGCCGAACGGACAGGGCAGGCGAGCAGTACTTC. Amino acid sequence: CASRTDRAGEQYF.